Shown below are 10 T cell receptor beta chains from a single sample sequenced in a study of OX40 agonist ivuxolimab in advanced cancers. Assay used: immunoSEQ multiplex PCR; TCRdb lists only in-frame clones, some missing. Of approximately 60,000 clones in the sample, more than 80% were seen once. The starting material was CD4+ or CD8+ T cells sorted from blood, obtained in a trial of the OX40 agonist ivuxolimab. Receptor source: an adult with an advanced solid tumor such as melanoma, head and neck, liver or kidney cancer.

This clone showed up just once. The chain has TRBV19 and TRBJ2-1; D is undetermined. The germline V gene has CDR1 LNHDA and CDR2 SQIVND (reference sequence). The CDR3 has 15 amino acids. Between the trimmed V and J ends, which lost 7 bases and 0 bases, there was a span of 13 bases. CDR3 sequence: CASTTIGNSYNEQFF. The CDR3 DNA reads as TGTGCCAGTACTACAATAGGGAACTCCTACAATGAGCAGTTCTTC.

The V call is TRBV7-9, the J call TRBJ2-7, with TRBD1 identical over 7 bases. CDR3 length: 13 residues. V gave up 5 bases and J gave up 4 bases; unmatched junction bases: 5. The germline V gene encodes CDR1 SEHNR and CDR2 FQNEAQ (reference sequence). CDR3 coding DNA: TGTGCCAGCAGCCCCGGGACAGTGTACGAGCAGTACTTC. This translates into CASSPGTVYEQYF. The variable domain in full, completed from reference TRBV7-9 and TRBJ2-7, reads DTGVSQNPRHKITKRGQNVTFRCDPISEHNRLYWYRQTLGQGPEFLTYFQNEAQLEKSRLLSDRFSAERPKGSFSTLEIQRTEQGDSAMYLCASSPGTVYEQYFGPGTRLTVT.

This clone was detected only a few times. This chain uses TRBV27 with TRBJ1-1; D gene unclear. Looked up from germline, CDR1 is MNHEY and CDR2 is SMNVEV (reference sequence). V lost 7 bases to trimming and J lost 1 base, with 4 bases between them. The CDR3 is 11 residues long. DNA for the CDR3: TGTGCCAGCACAGGGAACACTGAAGCTTTCTTT. As protein: CASTGNTEAFF.

This chain joins TRBV29-1 and TRBJ2-1; TRBD2 agrees at 9 bases. Unmatched junction bases numbered 7, after V lost 4 bases and J lost 6 bases. The CDR3 length is 14 residues. CDR1 SQVTM and CDR2 ANQGSEA come from the germline V gene. CDR3: CSVALAGFTNEQFF. The CDR3 nucleotides are TGCAGCGTTGCTCTAGCGGGGTTTACCAATGAGCAGTTCTTC.

This chain links TRBV6-1 with TRBJ1-5; TRBD1 is a possible D gene (6 bases). V was pared by 10 bases and J by 3 bases, with 13 bases between. CDR3 length equals 13 residues. CDR1 is MNHNS, CDR2 SASEGT, per germline. The chain's CDR3 is CATQTGDNQPQHF. The CDR3 region has the DNA TGTGCCACCCAGACAGGTGACAATCAGCCCCAGCATTTT.

The gene calls are TRBV5-6 and TRBJ1-1; no firm D call. Trimming shortened V by 2 bases and J by 0 bases, and 5 bases separated the two germline ends. Germline CDR1 reads SGHDT; CDR2 reads YYEEEE. CDR3 length: 13 residues. CDR3 region: CASSLYLNTEAFF. The CDR3 DNA reads TGTGCCAGCAGCTTATACCTGAACACTGAAGCTTTCTTT.

This sequence joins TRBV27 and TRBJ1-3; TRBD1 is a possible D gene (6 bases). Per germline, CDR1 MNHEY and CDR2 SMNVEV (reference sequence). Trimming shortened V by 2 bases and J by 0 bases, and 11 bases separated the two germline ends. The CDR3 sequence is 16 residues long. The CDR3 sequence: CASSLVGRGSGNTIYF. CDR3 DNA: TGTGCCAGCAGTTTAGTGGGCAGGGGCTCTGGAAACACCATATATTTT.

The rearrangement uses TRBV9 and TRBJ2-3; no reliable D call. The CDR3 covers 16 residues. V was shortened by 3 bases and J by 3 bases, with 17 bases between the two germline ends. The germline gives CDR1 SGDLS, CDR2 YYNGEE. CDR3 DNA sequence: TGTGCCAGCAGCGACCCGTTCGGGCCGGCAACAGATACGCAGTATTTT. Amino acid sequence: CASSDPFGPATDTQYF. The variable domain in full, completed from reference TRBV9 and TRBJ2-3, reads DSGVTQTPKHLITATGQRVTLRCSPRSGDLSVYWYQQSLDQGLQFLIQYYNGEERAKGNILERFSAQQFPDLHSELNLSSLELGDSALYFCASSDPFGPATDTQYFGPGTRLTVL.

The rearrangement links TRBV27 to TRBJ1-3, with a possible D match to TRBD1 (6 bases). Trimming cost V 3 bases and J 3 bases, with 15 bases left between them. Looked up from germline, CDR1 is MNHEY and CDR2 is SMNVEV (reference sequence). This CDR3 comprises 16 residues. In DNA, the CDR3 is TGTGCCAGCAGTTTTTCTGGGGGCACAATTGGAAACACCATATATTTT. This encodes CASSFSGGTIGNTIYF.

The chain has TRBV19 and TRBJ1-4, with D unclear. The CDR3 is 14 amino acids. With 3 bases removed from V and 4 bases from J, the gap between germline ends came to 9 bases. CDR1 and CDR2 from the germline V gene are LNHDA and SQIVND (reference sequence). The CDR3 here is CASSIGVFNEKLFF. The DNA for the CDR3 is TGTGCCAGTAGTATCGGAGTCTTTAATGAAAAACTGTTTTTT.